Each of the 24 T cell receptor beta chains below was sequenced from the same sample in a study of CD8 T cells in Susac syndrome. RNA totalling roughly 0.5 to 1 ug underwent reverse transcription with random hexamers. Using its own MiXCR run on the immunoSEQ multiplex PCR reads, TCRdb lists one record per CDR3 protein. The sample lists some 140,000 distinct CDR3 sequences, about 95% occurring once. The sequenced sample was CD8+ T cells from PBMCs. These receptors all stem from a human donor with Susac syndrome.

V gene TRBV9 combines with J gene TRBJ2-5; TRBD1 matches 8 bases. Germline loops: CDR1 SGDLS, CDR2 YYNGEE. Germline trimming cut 3 bases from V and 3 bases from J; bases unmatched to any gene: 4. The CDR3 loop spans 14 amino acids. In DNA, the CDR3 is TGTGCCAGCAGCGCAATACAGGGGGAAGAGACCCAGTACTTC. It specifies CASSAIQGEETQYF.

The chain links TRBV20-1 to TRBJ1-2, with D hard to call. Between the trimmed V and J ends, which lost 0 bases and 7 bases, there was a span of 21 bases. Per the germline V gene, CDR1 is DFQATT and CDR2 is SNEGSKA (reference sequence). This CDR3 comprises 16 residues. The CDR3 DNA sequence: TGCAGTGCTAGAGAAGTAGTAATGGGCCTCCCCATTGGCTACACCTTC. Its translation: CSAREVVMGLPIGYTF.

This rearrangement joins TRBV27 to TRBJ1-2; D remains ambiguous. Germline CDR1 MNHEY, CDR2 SMNVEV (reference sequence). The ends were cut back, 10 bases at V and 2 bases at J, with 23 bases in the middle. This CDR3 has 16 amino acids. In nucleotides, the CDR3 is TGTGCCACTAGCACTCTCGGGAACGGAGACAACTATGGCTACACCTTC. Amino acid sequence: CATSTLGNGDNYGYTF.

V usage is TRBV3-1 and J usage is TRBJ2-3; 9 positions match TRBD2. V lost 1 base, J lost 2 bases, and 4 bases stayed unmatched. CDR3 length equals 16 residues. The germline V gene encodes CDR1 LGHDT and CDR2 YNNKEL (reference sequence). The CDR3 protein is CASSQGLAGITDTQYF. The CDR3 nucleotides read TGTGCCAGCAGCCAAGGTCTAGCGGGAATCACAGATACGCAGTATTTT.

The rearrangement uses TRBV9 and TRBJ2-1; 7 positions match TRBD2. This CDR3 is built from 14 residues. J gave up 5 bases and V 4 bases, and 6 bases lay outside the gene matches. Germline values: CDR1 SGDLS, CDR2 YYNGEE. CDR3 protein: CASSQILADNEQFF. The CDR3 coding sequence is TGTGCCAGCAGCCAGATCCTAGCGGACAATGAGCAGTTCTTC.

The genes are TRBV4-1 and TRBJ1-5; no clear D gene. Looked up from germline, CDR1 is MGHRA and CDR2 is YSYEKL. V lost 0 bases and J 0 bases, leaving 6 bases between the germline ends. This CDR3 contains 15 residues. The chain's CDR3 is CASSQDSNSNQPQHF. The CDR3 DNA is TGCGCCAGCAGCCAAGACAGCAATAGCAATCAGCCCCAGCATTTT.

The chain links TRBV27 to TRBJ2-7; 10 bases fit TRBD1. V gave up 8 bases and J gave up 2 bases; unmatched junction bases: 9. The CDR3 spans 15 residues. Per the germline V gene, CDR1 is MNHEY and CDR2 is SMNVEV (reference sequence). The CDR3: CASGQIGTGAYEQYF. The CDR3 DNA reads TGTGCCAGCGGACAAATCGGGACAGGGGCCTACGAGCAGTACTTC.

The chain is built from TRBV13 and TRBJ2-1; D gene uncertain. The CDR3 runs 12 residues. CDR1 PRHDT and CDR2 FYEKMQ come from the germline V gene (reference sequence). Trimming removed 5 bases from V and 8 bases from J, with 10 bases in between. The CDR3 region is CASSVDSDEQFF. DNA for the CDR3: TGTGCCAGCAGCGTAGACTCGGATGAGCAGTTCTTC. The full variable domain, with the rest looked up from reference TRBV13 and TRBJ2-1, is AAGVIQSPRHLIKEKRETATLKCYPIPRHDTVYWYQQGPGQDPQFLISFYEKMQSDKGSIPDRFSAQQFSDYHSELNMSSLELGDSALYFCASSVDSDEQFFGPGTRLTVL.

This clonotype was detected once. The chain links TRBV20-1 to TRBJ2-3, with TRBD2 matching over 13 bases. The CDR3 contains 17 residues. The J segment lost 2 bases and the V segment lost 3 bases, leaving 8 bases of the junction unmatched. From germline, CDR1 is DFQATT and CDR2 SNEGSKA (reference sequence). CDR3 nucleotide sequence: TGCAGTGCTAGGTGGACTAGCGGGAGACCTTTCACAGATACGCAGTATTTT. It codes for CSARWTSGRPFTDTQYF.

The chain employs TRBV19 and TRBJ2-5; a weak D match, TRBD2 (5 bases). V shed 4 bases and J shed 2 bases, with 14 bases lying between them. Germline V gives CDR1 LNHDA, CDR2 SQIVND (reference sequence). This CDR3 spans 15 amino acids. The DNA for the CDR3 is TGTGCCAGTAGTAGCATCGTGGGAGTTCAAGAGACCCAGTACTTC. This encodes CASSSIVGVQETQYF.

The chain uses TRBV28 and TRBJ2-4; TRBD1 aligns across 7 bases. CDR3 length equals 18 residues. Trimming cost V 8 bases and J 2 bases; bases outside gene matches: 18. Germline-derived CDR1 and CDR2 are MDHEN and SYDVKM. This chain's CDR3 is CASSPIQQGMLTKNIQYF. CDR3 in DNA: TGTGCCAGCTCCCCAATTCAACAGGGGATGTTAACCAAAAACATTCAGTACTTC. The full variable domain, in which reference TRBV28 and TRBJ2-4 provide the parts outside the CDR3, is DVKVTQSSRYLVKRTGEKVFLECVQDMDHENMFWYRQDPGLGLRLIYFSYDVKMKEKGDIPEGYSVSREKKERFSLILESASTNQTSMYLCASSPIQQGMLTKNIQYFGAGTRLSVL.

This rearrangement joins TRBV9 to TRBJ2-6; 7 nucleotides agree with TRBD1. V gave up 0 bases and J gave up 3 bases; unmatched junction bases: 3. Germline lookup yields CDR1 SGDLS and CDR2 YYNGEE. This CDR3 is 16 amino acids long. The CDR3 nucleotides are TGTGCCAGCAGCGTAGAAGGGGGCGGTGGGGCCAACGTCCTGACTTTC. It specifies CASSVEGGGGANVLTF.

V and J are TRBV13 and TRBJ2-3; D may match TRBD1 or TRBD2 (5 bases each). V lost 4 bases to trimming and J lost 0 bases, with 17 bases between them. CDR3 length: 17 residues. Germline-derived CDR1 and CDR2 are PRHDT and FYEKMQ (reference sequence). CDR3 sequence: CASSWALDGTSTDTQYF. DNA for the CDR3: TGTGCCAGCAGCTGGGCCCTCGACGGGACGAGCACAGATACGCAGTATTTT.

This chain connects TRBV3-1 to TRBJ1-4; tentative D call: TRBD1 (5 bases). Germline V gene lookup returns CDR1 LGHDT and CDR2 YNNKEL (reference sequence). The CDR3 spans 14 residues. V lost 2 bases to trimming and J lost 4 bases, with 8 bases between them. In nucleotides, the CDR3 is TGTGCCAGCAGCCAATTAGGGGTTAATGAAAAACTGTTTTTT. This gives the protein CASSQLGVNEKLFF.

J is TRBJ2-5 and V is TRBV27; 12 bases line up with TRBD2. The CDR3 sequence is 16 residues long. Looked up from germline, CDR1 is MNHEY and CDR2 is SMNVEV (reference sequence). J gave up 4 bases and V 7 bases, and 10 bases lay outside the gene matches. CDR3 bases: TGTGCCAGCACCACCGCCCTAGCGGGAGGGGTAGAGACCCAGTACTTC. Its translation: CASTTALAGGVETQYF.

The chain recombines TRBV29-1 with TRBJ2-7; 8 nucleotides agree with TRBD2. Germline V gives CDR1 SQVTM, CDR2 ANQGSEA. V lost 5 bases to trimming and J lost 0 bases; unmatched junction nucleotides: 9. The CDR3 sequence is 15 residues long. The CDR3 DNA follows: TGCAGCGTTAATAAGGAGCGGGAGAGCTCCTACGAGCAGTACTTC. Translated, it gives CSVNKERESSYEQYF.

CDR3 loop: CASSQDGSSYEQYF. The CDR3 nucleotides read TGCGCCAGCAGCCAAGATGGGAGCTCCTACGAGCAGTACTTC. The chain has TRBV4-1 and TRBJ2-7; tentative D call: TRBD2 (5 bases). Germline V CDR1 and CDR2: MGHRA, YSYEKL. The CDR3 is made up of 14 amino acids. Trimming took off 0 bases at V and 0 bases at J, with 6 bases between the two ends.

The chain uses TRBV12-3 or TRBV12-4 and TRBJ2-1, with 7 bases fitting TRBD2. V shed 11 bases and J 1 base; nucleotides not matched to a gene: 2. CDR3 length: 12 residues. In DNA, the CDR3 is TGTGCCGGGGGAGGGTCCTACAATGAGCAGTTCTTC. Amino acids: CAGGGSYNEQFF.

The chain combines TRBV9 with TRBJ1-2, with unresolved D. The CDR3 is 12 residues long. V lost 0 bases to trimming and J lost 8 bases, with 8 bases between them. Germline V gene sequence: CDR1 SGDLS, CDR2 YYNGEE. The CDR3 DNA follows: TGTGCCAGCAGCGTAGGTCATACGGGCTACACCTTC. Its protein is CASSVGHTGYTF.

The J gene is TRBJ2-7, the V gene TRBV30; 9 bases fit TRBD1. The CDR3 runs 13 residues. Germline loops: CDR1 GTSNPN, CDR2 SVGIG (reference sequence). V shed 7 bases, J shed 6 bases, and the junction held 10 bases outside the gene matches. The CDR3 DNA follows: TGTGCCTCCGTGTGGGTGGGACAGGGCGAGCAGTACTTC. Protein sequence: CASVWVGQGEQYF.

The rearrangement joins TRBV29-1 to TRBJ2-3; 8 bases are shared with TRBD2. Trimming at V came to 4 bases and at J to 2 bases, leaving 26 bases not matched to a gene. CDR1 SQVTM and CDR2 ANQGSEA come from the germline V gene. The CDR3 is 21 residues long. The CDR3: CSVGVFSSLAGQGTHTDTQYF. In DNA form, the CDR3 reads TGCAGCGTTGGAGTATTTAGTAGTCTAGCGGGCCAGGGAACCCACACAGATACGCAGTATTTT.

The chain has TRBV5-1 and TRBJ2-4; 12 nucleotides match TRBD2. The CDR3 is made up of 17 amino acids. Germline CDR1 reads SGHRS; CDR2 reads YFSETQ. Losses at the gene ends were 5 bases for V and 0 bases for J; bases not matched to a gene: 6. In DNA form, the CDR3 reads TGCGCCAGCAGAATACGACTAGCGGGAGTAGCCAAAAACATTCAGTACTTC. Translation gives CASRIRLAGVAKNIQYF.

CDR3 sequence reads: CASSQEPSYEQYF. The DNA of the CDR3 is TGCGCCAGCAGCCAAGAGCCCAGCTACGAGCAGTACTTC. The chain recombines TRBV4-1 with TRBJ2-7; unclear D gene. V lost 0 bases to trimming and J lost 3 bases, with 6 bases between them. This CDR3 region has 13 residues. Germline loops: CDR1 MGHRA, CDR2 YSYEKL.

The chain employs TRBV9 and TRBJ2-3, with D tentatively TRBD2 (6 bases). V gave up 7 bases and J gave up 4 bases, with 16 bases separating them. The length of the CDR3 is 14 residues. Germline values: CDR1 SGDLS, CDR2 YYNGEE. CDR3: CASHDGSGSDTQYF. The CDR3 DNA sequence: TGTGCCAGCCACGACGGGAGTGGGTCAGATACGCAGTATTTT.